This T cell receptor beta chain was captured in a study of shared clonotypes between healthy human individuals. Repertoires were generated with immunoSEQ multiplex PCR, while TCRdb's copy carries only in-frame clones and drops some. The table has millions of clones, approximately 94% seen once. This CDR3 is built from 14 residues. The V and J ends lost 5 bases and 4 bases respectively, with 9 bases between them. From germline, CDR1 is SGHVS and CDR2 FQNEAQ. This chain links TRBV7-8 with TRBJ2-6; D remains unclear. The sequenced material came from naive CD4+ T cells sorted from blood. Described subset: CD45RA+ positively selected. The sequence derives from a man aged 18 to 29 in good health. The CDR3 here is CASSLLQGANVLTF. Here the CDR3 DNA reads TGTGCCAGCAGCCTATTACAGGGGGCCAACGTCCTGACTTTC.